A single sample is the source of the 21 T cell receptor beta chains below, sequenced in a study of Ad26.COV2.S vaccination and SARS-CoV-2 variants. Sequencing used immunoSEQ multiplex PCR; TCRdb keeps in-frame clones, though not all of them. The repertoire consists of roughly 40,000 clones, with 83% occurring once and the leading ten covering approximately 51%. The specimen was peripheral blood, collected after recovery from COVID-19. These receptor sequences come from a human donor who had recovered from COVID-19.

The chain couples TRBV30 to TRBJ2-2; 11 nucleotides agree with TRBD2. Trimming cost V 5 bases and J 2 bases; bases outside gene matches: 7. CDR3 size: 16 residues. Germline loops: CDR1 GTSNPN, CDR2 SVGIG (reference sequence). CDR3 residues: CAWFGLAGANTGELFF. CDR3 nucleotides: TGTGCCTGGTTCGGACTAGCGGGCGCTAACACCGGGGAGCTGTTTTTT.

In this sample, this clone turned up once. The chain has TRBV6-1 and TRBJ1-2; 9 positions match TRBD1. With V trimmed by 2 bases and J by 5 bases, 12 bases remained unmatched. There are 17 residues in the CDR3. The germline V gene has CDR1 MNHNS and CDR2 SASEGT. In DNA, the CDR3 is TGTGCCAGCAGTGAATTCAGAGTTGGGACAGGGTTGTATGGCTACACCTTC. Translated: CASSEFRVGTGLYGYTF.

This chain connects TRBV29-1 to TRBJ1-4; no firm D call. Per the germline V gene, CDR1 is SQVTM and CDR2 is ANQGSEA. Trimming pared 6 bases from V and 2 bases from J, leaving 10 bases between. The CDR3 is 13 residues long. CDR3: CSVTLGTNEKLFF. CDR3 DNA sequence: TGCAGCGTAACCCTGGGGACTAATGAAAAACTGTTTTTT.

The chain links TRBV30 to TRBJ1-2, with 9 bases aligning to TRBD1. The CDR3 spans 15 residues. The germline CDR1 and CDR2 sequences are GTSNPN and SVGIG (reference sequence). Germline trimming cut 2 bases from V and 5 bases from J; bases unmatched to any gene: 9. The DNA for the CDR3 is TGTGCCTGGAGTACCACAGGGGGCTCTTGGTATGGCTACACCTTC. Its translation is CAWSTTGGSWYGYTF.

CDR3 DNA sequence: TGTGCCAGCAGGACACAGGGGGCCCCTTTCTCCGTC. Its translation is CASRTQGAPFSV. This chain joins TRBV28 and TRBJ2-7, with TRBD1 identical over 9 bases. This CDR3 comprises 12 residues. The germline V gene encodes CDR1 MDHEN and CDR2 SYDVKM.

The chain uses TRBV10-1 and TRBJ2-3, with 13 bases aligning to TRBD2. The CDR3 runs to 17 residues. V shed 5 bases, J shed 6 bases, and the junction held 11 bases outside the gene matches. The germline V gene encodes CDR1 WNHNN and CDR2 SYGVQD (reference sequence). The CDR3 DNA reads as TGCGCCAGCAGTTACAACGGACTAGCGGGGGACTCGGATACGCAGTATTTT. Translation: CASSYNGLAGDSDTQYF.

V usage is TRBV6-1 and J usage is TRBJ1-2; D may be TRBD1 (5 bases). The CDR3 has 14 residues. The germline gives CDR1 MNHNS, CDR2 SASEGT. Deletions cut 3 bases from V and 5 bases from J, with 13 bases between. CDR3 sequence reads: CASSDGTGLYGYTF. The CDR3 nucleotides read TGTGCCAGCAGTGACGGCACAGGTTTATATGGCTACACCTTC.

This clone was counted a few times. The chain has TRBV28 and TRBJ1-2, with 8 bases fitting TRBD1. CDR1 is MDHEN, CDR2 SYDVKM, per germline. The CDR3 is 17 residues long. Losses at the gene ends were 5 bases for V and 4 bases for J; bases not matched to a gene: 15. DNA for the CDR3: TGTGCCAGCAGTCCCCGCGGGACAGGCTCAGCTCGCTATGGCTACACCTTC. Amino acids: CASSPRGTGSARYGYTF.

This clone was seen a handful of times. The V gene is TRBV25-1, the J gene TRBJ2-1; possible D gene TRBD2, 7 bases. Deletions cut 8 bases from V and 6 bases from J, with 11 bases between. Per germline, CDR1 MGHDK and CDR2 SYGVNS. The CDR3 loop spans 12 amino acids. CDR3 nucleotides: TGTGCCAGCGGGAGGGGGTTCAATGAGCAGTTCTTC. This sequence encodes CASGRGFNEQFF.

CDR3 nucleotide sequence: TGTGCCAGCAGTGGTTCCGGGATAATCTACGAGCAGTACGTC. Its protein is CASSGSGIIYEQYV. The chain employs TRBV2 and TRBJ2-7, with D maybe TRBD2 (5 bases). Trimming shortened V by 4 bases and J by 3 bases, and 13 bases separated the two germline ends. Germline V gene data show CDR1 as SNHLY and CDR2 as FYNNEI. This CDR3 contains 14 residues.

The V and J genes are TRBV5-4 and TRBJ1-2; tentatively, D is TRBD1 (6 bases). The CDR3 length is 14 residues. V lost 0 bases to trimming and J lost 4 bases, with 10 bases between them. The germline gives CDR1 SGHNT, CDR2 YYREEE (reference sequence). CDR3 amino acids: CASSLEQGIYGYTF. CDR3 nucleotides: TGTGCCAGCAGCTTGGAGCAGGGGATCTATGGCTACACCTTC. The full variable domain, completed using reference TRBV5-4 and TRBJ1-2, is ETGVTQSPTHLIKTRGQQVTLRCSSQSGHNTVSWYQQALGQGPQFIFQYYREEENGRGNFPPRFSGLQFPNYSSELNVNALELDDSALYLCASSLEQGIYGYTFGSGTRLTVV.

The V and J genes are TRBV2 and TRBJ2-2; 7 bases agree with TRBD2. The CDR3 contains 16 residues. CDR1 SNHLY and CDR2 FYNNEI come from the germline V gene. Trimming at V came to 2 bases and at J to 4 bases, leaving 7 bases not matched to a gene. Here the CDR3 DNA reads TGTGCCAGCAGTGAAATGGCGGGGGTGCCCACCGGGGAGCTGTTTTTT. Encoded protein: CASSEMAGVPTGELFF.

The V gene is TRBV6-2 or TRBV6-3, the J gene TRBJ2-6, with 9 bases lining up with TRBD2. J lost 4 bases, V lost 2 bases, and 12 bases had no gene match. CDR1 and CDR2 (germline): MNHEY, SVGEGT. The CDR3 has 19 amino acids. CDR3 in DNA: TGTGCCAGCAGTTACGTGGCGGGGGGGACTCTCTCCGGGGCCAACGTCCTGACTTTC. Encoded protein: CASSYVAGGTLSGANVLTF.

This chain joins TRBV24-1 and TRBJ1-5; the D gene is possibly TRBD1 (6 bases). CDR1 is KGHDR, CDR2 SFDVKD, per germline. V shed 3 bases and J shed 4 bases, with 12 bases lying between them. The CDR3 runs to 15 residues. Written as DNA, the CDR3 is TGTGCCACCAGTGATCCGGGACACAATAATCAGCCCCAGCATTTT. This sequence encodes CATSDPGHNNQPQHF.

This clone was recorded a few times. This sequence joins TRBV3-1 (or the pseudogene TRBV3-2) and TRBJ1-2; no clear D gene. Trimming cost V 4 bases and J 8 bases, with 14 bases left between them. This CDR3 spans 13 amino acids. The germline V gene has CDR1 LGHDT and CDR2 YNNKEL (reference sequence). The CDR3 DNA reads as TGTGCCAGCAGCCCCTCGGGGTGGGAGGGCTACACCTTC. This codes for CASSPSGWEGYTF.

This chain uses TRBV10-2 with TRBJ1-2, with a weak D call TRBD1 (5 bases). The germline gives CDR1 WSHSY, CDR2 SAAADI. V was pared by 3 bases and J by 5 bases, with 7 bases between. The CDR3 has 12 residues. CDR3 amino acids: CASSEPGYGYTF. DNA of the CDR3: TGCGCCAGCAGTGAACCAGGGTATGGCTACACCTTC.

The chain links TRBV6-1 to TRBJ1-1; 7 nucleotides align to TRBD1. CDR3 size: 12 residues. V shed 3 bases and J 5 bases; nucleotides not matched to a gene: 0. Germline CDR1 is MNHNS and CDR2 is SASEGT. This CDR3 is CASSETGTEAFF. The CDR3 bases are TGTGCCAGCAGTGAGACAGGGACTGAAGCTTTCTTT.

The J gene is TRBJ2-3, the V gene TRBV10-2; tentatively, D is TRBD2 (5 bases). With 7 bases removed from V and 0 bases from J, the gap between germline ends came to 11 bases. Germline V gene lookup returns CDR1 WSHSY and CDR2 SAAADI. The CDR3 covers 14 residues. CDR3 sequence (DNA): TGCGCCAGCAAATCGGGGATTAGCACAGATACGCAGTATTTT. It yields the protein CASKSGISTDTQYF.

This chain uses TRBV28 with TRBJ1-6; 7 bases fit TRBD1. This CDR3 is built from 15 residues. The trim removed 5 bases at V and 5 bases at J, leaving 6 bases unmatched. CDR1 is MDHEN and CDR2 is SYDVKM in the germline V gene. The CDR3 protein is CASSLLGTDNSPLHF. CDR3 sequence (DNA): TGTGCCAGCAGTCTCCTCGGGACAGATAATTCACCCCTCCACTTT.

The V call is TRBV6-5, the J call TRBJ2-2; 11 bases fit TRBD1. Trimming at V came to 5 bases and at J to 7 bases, leaving 6 bases not matched to a gene. From germline, CDR1 is MNHEY and CDR2 SVGAGI. The CDR3 consists of 15 residues. The DNA of the CDR3 is TGTGCCAGCAGTCCCGGACAGGGGGCGGTCGGGGAGCTGTTTTTT. Its translation: CASSPGQGAVGELFF.

V usage is TRBV5-1 and J usage is TRBJ1-1; a weak D match, TRBD1 (5 bases). Germline-derived CDR1 and CDR2 are SGHRS and YFSETQ. This CDR3 region has 15 residues. Trimming removed 4 bases at V and 5 bases at J, with 18 bases between. The CDR3 DNA sequence: TGCGCCAGCAGCCCGGACACCACGGGGGGTACTGAAGCTTTCTTT. Protein: CASSPDTTGGTEAFF.